This TCR beta chain was observed in a study of T cell responses to AZD1222 COVID-19 vaccine. Study-level points and caveats: Clonal diversity may have been underestimated, and the donors were mostly white British, with more females than males. At study baseline, merely more than 5 AZD1222 recipients were seropositive. Two AZD1222 administrations were followed by greater Spike-specific TCR breadth and depth.

Repertoires were generated with immunoSEQ multiplex PCR, while TCRdb's copy carries only in-frame clones and drops some. The repertoire has over 130,000 clones, around nine tenths of them found once; the top ten carry around 3%. The CDR3 is 12 amino acids. CDR1 is SGHTA and CDR2 is FQGNSA in the germline V gene. V was pared by 4 bases and J by 5 bases, with 8 bases between. On this clone: As yet, its antigen is unknown.

Sequenced material: peripheral blood, taken 28 days after the second AZD1222 dose. This TCR was sampled from an adult who received the AZD1222 COVID-19 vaccine. V and J are TRBV7-2 and TRBJ1-2; tentatively, D is TRBD1 (6 bases). The CDR3: CASSSDRYGYTF. DNA of the CDR3: TGTGCCAGCAGCTCGGACAGATATGGCTACACCTTC.